This T cell receptor beta chain was obtained from a study of cytomegalovirus exposure and HLA in healthy donors. Germline trimming cut 2 bases from V and 1 base from J; bases unmatched to any gene: 0. The germline V gene has CDR1 MNHEY and CDR2 SMNVEV (reference sequence). The CDR3 covers 15 residues. This clone appeared once. TCRdb's copy holds only in-frame clones and misses some; the assay was immunoSEQ multiplex PCR. The sample holds 250,000 to 400,000 clones, nearly 90% seen once. The clonotype was recovered from a man younger than 40 in good health and CMV-seronegative. The chain is built from TRBV27 and TRBJ2-2; 8 bases fit TRBD1. The source material was PBMCs. The CDR3 bases are TGTGCCAGCAGTTTAGGACAGGGGAACACCGGGGAGCTGTTTTTT. This sequence encodes CASSLGQGNTGELFF.